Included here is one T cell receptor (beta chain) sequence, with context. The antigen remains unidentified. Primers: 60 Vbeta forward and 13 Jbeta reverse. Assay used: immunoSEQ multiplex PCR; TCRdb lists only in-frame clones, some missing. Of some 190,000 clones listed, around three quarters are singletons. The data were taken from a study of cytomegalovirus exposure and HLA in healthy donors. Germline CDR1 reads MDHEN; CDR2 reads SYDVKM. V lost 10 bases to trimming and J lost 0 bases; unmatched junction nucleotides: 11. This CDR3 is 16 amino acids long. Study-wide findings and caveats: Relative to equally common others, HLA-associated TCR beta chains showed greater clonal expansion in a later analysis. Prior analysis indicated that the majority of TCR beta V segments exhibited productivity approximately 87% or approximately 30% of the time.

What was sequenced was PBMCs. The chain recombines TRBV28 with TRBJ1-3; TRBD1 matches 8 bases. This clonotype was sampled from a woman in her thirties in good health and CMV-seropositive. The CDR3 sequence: CATMGGQEASGNTIYF. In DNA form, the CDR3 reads TGTGCCACCATGGGGGGACAGGAAGCCTCTGGAAACACCATATATTTT.